Detailed here is one T cell receptor (beta chain). This CDR3 is 14 amino acids long. CDR1 and CDR2 (germline): GTSNPN, SVGIG (reference sequence). The ends were cut back, 0 bases at V and 9 bases at J, with 15 bases in the middle. TCRdb re-analysed the RT-PCR reads in MiXCR, keeping a single row per CDR3 protein. The sample comprises some 180,000 distinct CDR3 sequences, 9.2% of which are singletons, and 11% rests with the top ten. This sample was included in a study of response to subunit inactivated influenza vaccine. The sample consisted of non-naive T cells sorted from PBMCs, taken on the day of vaccination. This TCR came from a man aged 50-60 years who received an inactivated influenza vaccine. This chain connects TRBV30 to TRBJ2-1; either TRBD1 or TRBD2 may fit D (6 bases each). CDR3: CAWSVSGGFGEQFF. CDR3 bases: TGTGCCTGGAGTGTTTCCGGGGGCTTTGGTGAGCAGTTCTTC.